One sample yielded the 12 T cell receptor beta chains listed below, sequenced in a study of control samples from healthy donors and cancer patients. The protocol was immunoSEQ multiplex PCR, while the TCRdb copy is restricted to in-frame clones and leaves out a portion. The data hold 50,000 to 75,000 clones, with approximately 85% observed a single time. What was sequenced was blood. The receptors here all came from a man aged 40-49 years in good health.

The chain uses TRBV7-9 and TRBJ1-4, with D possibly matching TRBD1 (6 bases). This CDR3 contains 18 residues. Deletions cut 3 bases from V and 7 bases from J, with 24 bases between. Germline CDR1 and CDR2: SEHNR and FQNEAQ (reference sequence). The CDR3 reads CASSFGQGSVTPSEKLFF. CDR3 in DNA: TGTGCCAGCAGCTTCGGTCAGGGGTCCGTCACCCCTAGTGAAAAACTGTTTTTT.

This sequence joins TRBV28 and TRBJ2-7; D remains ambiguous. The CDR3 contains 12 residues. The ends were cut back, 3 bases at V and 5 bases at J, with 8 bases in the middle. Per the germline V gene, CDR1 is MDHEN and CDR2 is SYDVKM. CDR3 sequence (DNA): TGTGCCAGCAGTTTCGTAGTTAACGAGCAGTACTTC. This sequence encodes CASSFVVNEQYF.

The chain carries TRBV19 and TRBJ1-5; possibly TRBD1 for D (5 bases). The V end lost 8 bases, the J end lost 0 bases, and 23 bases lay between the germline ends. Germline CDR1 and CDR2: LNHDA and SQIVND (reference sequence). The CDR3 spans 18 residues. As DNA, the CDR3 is TGTGCCAGTGACCGTCCAGGGCAGGCCGGGGGTAGCAATCAGCCCCAGCATTTT. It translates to CASDRPGQAGGSNQPQHF.

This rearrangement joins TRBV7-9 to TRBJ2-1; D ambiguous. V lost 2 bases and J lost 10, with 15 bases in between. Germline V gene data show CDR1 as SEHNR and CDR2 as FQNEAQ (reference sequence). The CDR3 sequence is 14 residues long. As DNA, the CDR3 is TGTGCCAGCAGCTTAACGGGTCCTCAAGGGGAGCAGTTCTTC. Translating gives CASSLTGPQGEQFF.

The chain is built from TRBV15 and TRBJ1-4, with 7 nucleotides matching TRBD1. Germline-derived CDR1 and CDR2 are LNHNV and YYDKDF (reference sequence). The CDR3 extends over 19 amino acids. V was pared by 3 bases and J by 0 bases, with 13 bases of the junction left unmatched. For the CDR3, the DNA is TGTGCCACCAGCAGGGGACGAGACAGGGACCCTTCAACTAATGAAAAACTGTTTTTT. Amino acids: CATSRGRDRDPSTNEKLFF. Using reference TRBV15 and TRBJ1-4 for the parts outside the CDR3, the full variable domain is DAMVIQNPRYQVTQFGKPVTLSCSQTLNHNVMYWYQQKSSQAPKLLFHYYDKDFNNEADTPDNFQSRRPNTSFCFLDIRSPGLGDTAMYLCATSRGRDRDPSTNEKLFFGSGTQLSVL.

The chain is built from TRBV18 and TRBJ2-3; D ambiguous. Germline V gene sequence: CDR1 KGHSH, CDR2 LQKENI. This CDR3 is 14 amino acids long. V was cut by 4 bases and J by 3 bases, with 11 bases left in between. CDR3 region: CASSRFTWTDTQYF. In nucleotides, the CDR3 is TGTGCCAGCTCACGGTTCACGTGGACAGATACGCAGTATTTT.

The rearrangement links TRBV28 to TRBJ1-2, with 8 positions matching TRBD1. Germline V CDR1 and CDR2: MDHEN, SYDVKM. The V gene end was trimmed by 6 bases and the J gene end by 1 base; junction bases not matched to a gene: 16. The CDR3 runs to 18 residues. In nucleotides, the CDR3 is TGTGCCAGCAGCATCTCCGGCATCAGGGGGCAGGATAACTATGGCTACACCTTC. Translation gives CASSISGIRGQDNYGYTF.

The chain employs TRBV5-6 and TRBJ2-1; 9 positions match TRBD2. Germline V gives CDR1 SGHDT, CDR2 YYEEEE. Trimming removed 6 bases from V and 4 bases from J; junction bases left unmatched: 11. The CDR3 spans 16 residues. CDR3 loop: CASNLLAGAQYNEQFF. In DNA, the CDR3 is TGTGCCAGCAACTTATTAGCGGGAGCCCAATACAATGAGCAGTTCTTC.

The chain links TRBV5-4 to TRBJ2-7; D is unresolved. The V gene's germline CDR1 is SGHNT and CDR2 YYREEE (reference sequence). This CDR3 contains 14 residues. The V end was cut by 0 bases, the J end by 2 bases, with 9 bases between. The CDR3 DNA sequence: TGTGCCAGCAGCTTGGAGGCCGGCGCCTACGAGCAGTACTTC. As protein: CASSLEAGAYEQYF. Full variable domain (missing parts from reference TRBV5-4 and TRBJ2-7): ETGVTQSPTHLIKTRGQQVTLRCSSQSGHNTVSWYQQALGQGPQFIFQYYREEENGRGNFPPRFSGLQFPNYSSELNVNALELDDSALYLCASSLEAGAYEQYFGPGTRLTVT.

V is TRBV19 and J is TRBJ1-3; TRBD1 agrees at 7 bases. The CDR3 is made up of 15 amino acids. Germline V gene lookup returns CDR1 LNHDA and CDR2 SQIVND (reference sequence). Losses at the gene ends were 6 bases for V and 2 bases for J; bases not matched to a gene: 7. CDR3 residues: CASRDHRGPGNTIYF. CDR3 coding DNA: TGTGCCAGTAGGGATCACAGGGGTCCTGGAAACACCATATATTTT.

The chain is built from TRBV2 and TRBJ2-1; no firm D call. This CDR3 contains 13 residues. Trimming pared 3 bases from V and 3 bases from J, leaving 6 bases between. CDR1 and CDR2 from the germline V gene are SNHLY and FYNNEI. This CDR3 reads CASSDYLYNEQFF. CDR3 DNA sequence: TGTGCCAGCAGTGACTACCTCTACAATGAGCAGTTCTTC.

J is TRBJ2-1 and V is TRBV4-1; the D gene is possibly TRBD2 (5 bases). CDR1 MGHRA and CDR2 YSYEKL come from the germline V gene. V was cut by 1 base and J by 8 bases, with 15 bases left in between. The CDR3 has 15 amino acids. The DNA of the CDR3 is TGCGCCAGCAGCCAAGCTCGACGACTAAGTTATGAGCAGTTCTTC. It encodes CASSQARRLSYEQFF.